The clone carrying this T cell receptor (beta chain) occurred many times. Its antigen is unknown. These data are taken from a study of T cell repertoires in cytomegalovirus infection. Looking at the study overall: TCR beta signatures that were public indicated CMV infection and matching HLA type.

Via MiXCR, TCRdb re-called the reads, giving one row per CDR3 protein. Among 250,000 to 300,000 distinct CDR3 sequences listed, 22% were seen once. Findings of the study overall: HLA-C-restricted TCR beta clonotypes specific for CMV led the ex vivo response.

The CDR3 loop spans 14 amino acids. V was clipped by 5 bases and J by 10 bases, with 18 bases between them. CDR1 and CDR2 from the germline V gene are SGHTA and FQGNSA. Sequences were derived from cultured PBMCs, sampled from culture after CMV antigen stimulation. The TCR comes from a human donor in good health (CMV status not recorded). Some clones in this sample may be carry-over from other donors' samples. The chain is built from TRBV7-2 and TRBJ2-1; tentative D call: TRBD2 (6 bases). The CDR3 DNA is TGTGCCAGCAGCCCCTACTCGCGGGATGGAGAGCAGTTCTTC. This translates into CASSPYSRDGEQFF.